These T cell receptor beta chains were read from a single sample in a study of immune evolution from preneoplasia to lung adenocarcinoma. Sequencing used immunoSEQ multiplex PCR; TCRdb keeps in-frame clones, though not all of them. Altogether roughly 10,000 clones are present, 90% being singletons, with the ten largest covering approximately 2.3%. The material sequenced was FFPE invasive lung adenocarcinoma tissue. The receptors here all came from a person aged 70 to 85 with invasive lung adenocarcinoma. Each CDR3 is given with its conserved first and last residue. Each record gives: V gene, clone size, D gene, J gene, CDR3 DNA, CDR3 protein. D genes are given only for firm matches. Only some rows state a clone size, as once, few, many or a class for expanded clones.

V gene: TRBV7-9
clone size: NA
D gene: NA
J gene: TRBJ2-7
CDR3 DNA: TGTGCCAGCAGCTTAGTGGACACCGACTACGAGCAGTACTTC
CDR3 protein: CASSLVDTDYEQYF

V gene: TRBV18
clone size: NA
D gene: NA
J gene: TRBJ1-4
CDR3 DNA: TGTGCCAGCTCATCACCCCATACAGGGAGGGTTGATGAAAAACTGTTTTTT
CDR3 protein: CASSSPHTGRVDEKLFF

V gene: TRBV9
clone size: few
D gene: NA
J gene: TRBJ1-4
CDR3 DNA: TGTGCCAGCAGCGTAGGGGCTGGGAATGAAAAACTGTTTTTT
CDR3 protein: CASSVGAGNEKLFF

V gene: TRBV10-2
clone size: NA
D gene: TRBD2
J gene: TRBJ2-3
CDR3 DNA: TGCGCCAGCAGTGACAAGCGGGGGGGCACAGATACGCAGTATTTT
CDR3 protein: CASSDKRGGTDTQYF

V gene: TRBV2
clone size: NA
D gene: TRBD1
J gene: TRBJ2-5
CDR3 DNA: TGTGCCAGCAGCTCTGACAGGGTAGAGGCAGAGACCCAGTACTTC
CDR3 protein: CASSSDRVEAETQYF

V gene: TRBV2
clone size: NA
D gene: TRBD1
J gene: TRBJ1-5
CDR3 DNA: TGTGCCAGCAGTGTCGGACAGGGGGGCAATCAGCCCCAGCATTTT
CDR3 protein: CASSVGQGGNQPQHF

V gene: TRBV6-5
clone size: NA
D gene: NA
J gene: TRBJ2-1
CDR3 DNA: TGTGCCAGCAGTTACCGCCGGCCGAGCTCCTACAATGAGCAGTTCTTC
CDR3 protein: CASSYRRPSSYNEQFF

V gene: TRBV9
clone size: NA
D gene: NA
J gene: TRBJ2-3
CDR3 DNA: TGTGCCAGCAGCGTAGCTACGGATACGCAGTATTTT
CDR3 protein: CASSVATDTQYF

V gene: TRBV6-5
clone size: once
D gene: NA
J gene: TRBJ1-2
CDR3 DNA: TGTGCCAGCAGGTTCTTTGATGGCTACACCTTC
CDR3 protein: CASRFFDGYTF

V gene: TRBV28
clone size: NA
D gene: NA
J gene: TRBJ1-2
CDR3 DNA: TGTGCCATCGATGGCTACACCTTC
CDR3 protein: CAIDGYTF

V gene: TRBV19
clone size: NA
D gene: NA
J gene: TRBJ1-5
CDR3 DNA: TGTGCCAGTACGAAGCTCCTTGGGATGGGACAGCCCCAGCATTTT
CDR3 protein: CASTKLLGMGQPQHF

V gene: TRBV30
clone size: NA
D gene: NA
J gene: TRBJ1-1
CDR3 DNA: TGTGCCTGTTCCCGGGAGGACACTGAAGCTTTCTTT
CDR3 protein: CACSREDTEAFF

V gene: TRBV9
clone size: NA
D gene: TRBD1
J gene: TRBJ1-4
CDR3 DNA: TGTGCCAGCAGCCCAGAGACAGGGGAGTTTGAAAAACTGTTTTTT
CDR3 protein: CASSPETGEFEKLFF

V gene: TRBV5-5
clone size: NA
D gene: NA
J gene: TRBJ1-1
CDR3 DNA: TGTGCCAGCAGCTTGGCCAATAGGGGAATGCGTGGTGAAGCTTTCTTT
CDR3 protein: CASSLANRGMRGEAFF

V gene: TRBV30
clone size: NA
D gene: NA
J gene: TRBJ1-1
CDR3 DNA: TGTGCCTGGCACATAAACACTGAAGCTTTCTTT
CDR3 protein: CAWHINTEAFF

V gene: TRBV5-1
clone size: few
D gene: NA
J gene: TRBJ2-1
CDR3 DNA: TGCGCCAGCAGCTCCGGTACGGACTATTTTTACAATGAGCAGTTCTTC
CDR3 protein: CASSSGTDYFYNEQFF

V gene: TRBV19
clone size: NA
D gene: NA
J gene: TRBJ2-7
CDR3 DNA: TGTGCCAGTAGCAGGGACCGATCCTACGAGCAGTACTTC
CDR3 protein: CASSRDRSYEQYF

V gene: TRBV10-2
clone size: NA
D gene: NA
J gene: TRBJ2-3
CDR3 DNA: TGCGCCAGTGCTTCACAGGATACGCAGTATTTT
CDR3 protein: CASASQDTQYF

V gene: TRBV9
clone size: NA
D gene: TRBD2
J gene: TRBJ2-1
CDR3 DNA: TGTGCCAGCAGCGTGCACTGGGCGGGAGAGACGAGCTCCTACAATGAGCAGTTCTTC
CDR3 protein: CASSVHWAGETSSYNEQFF

V gene: TRBV27
clone size: NA
D gene: TRBD1
J gene: TRBJ2-6
CDR3 DNA: TGTGCCAGCAGTCACTGGGACAGGCAGGGGAAAGACCAGACTGGGGCCAACGTCCTGACTTTC
CDR3 protein: CASSHWDRQGKDQTGANVLTF

V gene: TRBV29-1
clone size: NA
D gene: NA
J gene: TRBJ1-2
CDR3 DNA: TGCAGCGTTGAAGATTTCGGTGGTGACTATGGCTACACCTTC
CDR3 protein: CSVEDFGGDYGYTF

V gene: TRBV13
clone size: NA
D gene: NA
J gene: TRBJ2-7
CDR3 DNA: TGTGCCAGCAGCTCAACGCCGGGTGAGCAGTACTTC
CDR3 protein: CASSSTPGEQYF

V gene: TRBV7-3
clone size: NA
D gene: NA
J gene: TRBJ2-7
CDR3 DNA: TGTGCCAGCAGCCCCCATAAGCAAGGAGGGTACGAGCAGTACTTC
CDR3 protein: CASSPHKQGGYEQYF

V gene: TRBV9
clone size: NA
D gene: NA
J gene: TRBJ2-1
CDR3 DNA: TGTGCCAGCAGCGTTTACAATGAGCAGTTCTTC
CDR3 protein: CASSVYNEQFF

V gene: TRBV5-1
clone size: NA
D gene: TRBD1
J gene: TRBJ2-7
CDR3 DNA: TGCGCCAGCAGCTTGGACCCCCGACAGGGCTACGAGCAGTACTTC
CDR3 protein: CASSLDPRQGYEQYF

V gene: TRBV30
clone size: NA
D gene: NA
J gene: TRBJ1-2
CDR3 DNA: TGTGCCGGGAGGGGAAGGAACTATGGCTACACCTTC
CDR3 protein: CAGRGRNYGYTF

V gene: TRBV5-1
clone size: once
D gene: NA
J gene: TRBJ2-4
CDR3 DNA: TGCGCCAGCAGCTTGGGCGTGAACTTAGCCAAAAACATTCAGTACTTC
CDR3 protein: CASSLGVNLAKNIQYF

V gene: TRBV2
clone size: NA
D gene: NA
J gene: TRBJ1-1
CDR3 DNA: TGTGCCAGCAGTTCGACGTCCGGAGCTTTCTTT
CDR3 protein: CASSSTSGAFF

V gene: TRBV19
clone size: NA
D gene: NA
J gene: TRBJ1-2
CDR3 DNA: TGTGCCAGTAGTATCTTGTCAGCTTTGAACTATGGCTACACCTTC
CDR3 protein: CASSILSALNYGYTF

V gene: TRBV11-3
clone size: NA
D gene: NA
J gene: TRBJ2-5
CDR3 DNA: TGTGCCAGCAGCTTGGGGCCAGGAGAAGAGACCCAGTACTTC
CDR3 protein: CASSLGPGEETQYF

V gene: TRBV28
clone size: NA
D gene: NA
J gene: TRBJ1-2
CDR3 DNA: TGTGCCAGCGGGAAACGCGGCTACACCTTC
CDR3 protein: CASGKRGYTF

V gene: TRBV6-1
clone size: NA
D gene: NA
J gene: TRBJ1-1
CDR3 DNA: TGTGCCAGCAGTGAATTGCGGGGTAACACTGAAGCTTTCTTT
CDR3 protein: CASSELRGNTEAFF

V gene: TRBV6-1
clone size: NA
D gene: NA
J gene: TRBJ1-2
CDR3 DNA: TGTGCCAGCATCCCCGACAGGTTCTATGGCTACACCTTC
CDR3 protein: CASIPDRFYGYTF

V gene: TRBV4-1
clone size: NA
D gene: NA
J gene: TRBJ1-1
CDR3 DNA: TGCGCCAGCAGCCGCGGACAGTCTGAAGCTTTCTTT
CDR3 protein: CASSRGQSEAFF

V gene: TRBV28
clone size: NA
D gene: TRBD2
J gene: TRBJ2-7
CDR3 DNA: TGTGCCAGCAGTTTCGGACTAGCGGAGCAGTACTTC
CDR3 protein: CASSFGLAEQYF

V gene: TRBV4-1
clone size: NA
D gene: TRBD1
J gene: TRBJ2-7
CDR3 DNA: TGCGCCAGCAGCCCCCTGGGGACAGGGGAAGAGCAGTACTTC
CDR3 protein: CASSPLGTGEEQYF

V gene: TRBV9
clone size: once
D gene: NA
J gene: TRBJ1-3
CDR3 DNA: TGTGCCAGCAGCCGGTCCCTTGGAAACACCATATATTTT
CDR3 protein: CASSRSLGNTIYF

V gene: TRBV4-1
clone size: once
D gene: NA
J gene: TRBJ1-5
CDR3 DNA: TGCGCCAGCAGCCAAGATTGGGGTTCCAATCAGCCCCAGCATTTT
CDR3 protein: CASSQDWGSNQPQHF

V gene: TRBV9
clone size: NA
D gene: TRBD2
J gene: TRBJ2-7
CDR3 DNA: TGTGCTAGCAGCGTAGGAGGGGGTAGCGGGGGGATCGCCTACGAGCAGTACTTC
CDR3 protein: CASSVGGGSGGIAYEQYF

V gene: TRBV9
clone size: NA
D gene: TRBD1
J gene: TRBJ2-7
CDR3 DNA: TGTGCCAACAGCCCGAGTGGGACAGGGGGGGGCGAGCAGTACTTC
CDR3 protein: CANSPSGTGGGEQYF

V gene: TRBV11-1
clone size: once
D gene: TRBD1
J gene: TRBJ1-1
CDR3 DNA: TGTGCCAGCAGCTTACCGACAGGGGCCGCTGAAGCTTTCTTT
CDR3 protein: CASSLPTGAAEAFF

V gene: TRBV7-3
clone size: NA
D gene: TRBD2
J gene: TRBJ2-1
CDR3 DNA: TGTGCCAGCAGCTTAACGACTAGCGCCTACTACAATGAGCAGTTCTTC
CDR3 protein: CASSLTTSAYYNEQFF

V gene: TRBV27
clone size: NA
D gene: NA
J gene: TRBJ1-1
CDR3 DNA: TGTGCCAGCAGTTTCTCGGCCGGAATGAACACTGAAGCTTTCTTT
CDR3 protein: CASSFSAGMNTEAFF

V gene: TRBV28
clone size: NA
D gene: NA
J gene: TRBJ2-5
CDR3 DNA: TGTGCCAGCAGTCCCGCCCAGGGGCGGAAAGAGACCCAGTACTTC
CDR3 protein: CASSPAQGRKETQYF

V gene: TRBV28
clone size: NA
D gene: NA
J gene: TRBJ1-1
CDR3 DNA: TGTGCCAGCACCTTGAGGGGGGCCGGGGACACTGAAGCTTTCTTT
CDR3 protein: CASTLRGAGDTEAFF

V gene: TRBV10-1
clone size: NA
D gene: NA
J gene: TRBJ2-1
CDR3 DNA: TGCGCCAGCATTTTCAGGCTTTGGCTTAGTGAGCAGTTCTTC
CDR3 protein: CASIFRLWLSEQFF

V gene: TRBV28
clone size: NA
D gene: TRBD1
J gene: TRBJ2-1
CDR3 DNA: TGTGCCAGCAGTTCCTCCGGACAGGGGGCGCCCCAGGTAGAGCAGTTCTTC
CDR3 protein: CASSSSGQGAPQVEQFF

V gene: TRBV28
clone size: NA
D gene: NA
J gene: TRBJ1-5
CDR3 DNA: TGTGCCAGCAAACGAGAGGTGGTACGCAATCAGCCCCAGCATTTT
CDR3 protein: CASKREVVRNQPQHF

V gene: TRBV28
clone size: NA
D gene: NA
J gene: TRBJ1-1
CDR3 DNA: TGTGCCAGCAGTTTAGTTCCCAGGGTAAACACTGAAGCTTTCTTT
CDR3 protein: CASSLVPRVNTEAFF

V gene: TRBV28
clone size: once
D gene: NA
J gene: TRBJ1-2
CDR3 DNA: TGTGCCAGCAGCCTCGGGACTTCGGGCTATGGCTACACCTTC
CDR3 protein: CASSLGTSGYGYTF

V gene: TRBV30
clone size: NA
D gene: NA
J gene: TRBJ1-2
CDR3 DNA: TGTGCCTGGAGTCCGGGCGGCAGCAACTATGGCTACACCTTC
CDR3 protein: CAWSPGGSNYGYTF

V gene: TRBV7-9
clone size: NA
D gene: NA
J gene: TRBJ2-5
CDR3 DNA: TGTGCCAGCAGCTTAGAAGGGAGCCAAGAGACCCAGTACTTC
CDR3 protein: CASSLEGSQETQYF

V gene: TRBV10-3
clone size: NA
D gene: TRBD1
J gene: TRBJ1-2
CDR3 DNA: TGTGCCATCAGTGGAGGCAGGGGGGCAGATGGCTACACCTTC
CDR3 protein: CAISGGRGADGYTF

V gene: TRBV27
clone size: NA
D gene: TRBD1
J gene: TRBJ2-7
CDR3 DNA: TGTGCCAGCAGTTTACGGACAGGGCCCTCCTACGAGCAGTACTTC
CDR3 protein: CASSLRTGPSYEQYF

V gene: TRBV5-1
clone size: NA
D gene: TRBD1
J gene: TRBJ2-3
CDR3 DNA: TGCGCCAGCAGCCTGCGACAGGGTTCCACAGATACGCAGTATTTT
CDR3 protein: CASSLRQGSTDTQYF